A selection of T cell receptor beta chains follows, all from one sample in a study of T cell responses to AZD1222 COVID-19 vaccine. Only in-frame clones appear in the TCRdb table, and some are missing; sequencing was by immunoSEQ multiplex PCR. The sample lists around 200,000 clones; 85% to 95% were seen once. The sample in question was peripheral blood, obtained on day 0 of AZD1222 vaccination. All receptors derive from an adult in good health. Each CDR3 is given with its conserved first and last residue. D genes are given only for firm matches. Some rows have no size entry. The others give once, few or many, or a class for an expanded clone.

abundance: NA
d_gene: NA
v_gene: TRBV11-2
j_gene: TRBJ2-2
CDR3nt: TGTGCCACCCAATTTACCCGGCACATCGCCGGGGAGCTGTTTTTT
CDR3aa: CATQFTRHIAGELFF

abundance: NA
d_gene: NA
v_gene: TRBV10-3
j_gene: TRBJ2-1
CDR3nt: TGTGCCATCAGTGCCCGCCTAGCAGAAAATGAGCAGTTCTTC
CDR3aa: CAISARLAENEQFF

abundance: NA
d_gene: NA
v_gene: TRBV7-9
j_gene: TRBJ2-7
CDR3nt: TGTGCCAGCAGCTTAGCTTCTACCTCTGGCGAGCAGTACTTC
CDR3aa: CASSLASTSGEQYF

abundance: NA
d_gene: NA
v_gene: TRBV7-8
j_gene: TRBJ2-5
CDR3nt: TGTGCCAGCAGCTTAGCGAAGGGCGTGGGTGTCACCCAGTACTTC
CDR3aa: CASSLAKGVGVTQYF

abundance: NA
d_gene: TRBD1
v_gene: TRBV6-5
j_gene: TRBJ1-1
CDR3nt: TGTGCCAGCAGGGGACAGCCATTAACTGAAGCTTTCTTT
CDR3aa: CASRGQPLTEAFF

abundance: NA
d_gene: TRBD2
v_gene: TRBV4-1
j_gene: TRBJ2-3
CDR3nt: TGCGCCAGCAGCCAGGGACTAGCGGGAGTGGATACGCAGTATTTT
CDR3aa: CASSQGLAGVDTQYF

abundance: NA
d_gene: NA
v_gene: TRBV19
j_gene: TRBJ1-5
CDR3nt: TGTGCCAGTAGTATAGGACCTATACGACGATATAGCAATCAGCCCCAGCATTTT
CDR3aa: CASSIGPIRRYSNQPQHF

abundance: NA
d_gene: TRBD1
v_gene: TRBV18
j_gene: TRBJ1-1
CDR3nt: TGTGCCAGCTCAACAGGGGCGCTTGAAACTGAAGCTTTCTTT
CDR3aa: CASSTGALETEAFF

abundance: NA
d_gene: TRBD2
v_gene: TRBV5-1
j_gene: TRBJ2-3
CDR3nt: TGCGCCAGCAGCACTAGCGGGGGGTACACAGATACGCAGTATTTT
CDR3aa: CASSTSGGYTDTQYF

abundance: NA
d_gene: NA
v_gene: TRBV19
j_gene: TRBJ1-1
CDR3nt: TGTGCCAGTAGTTCGACAGACGATGAAGCTTTCTTT
CDR3aa: CASSSTDDEAFF

abundance: NA
d_gene: NA
v_gene: TRBV11-3
j_gene: TRBJ2-1
CDR3nt: TGTGCCAGCAGCGTGACCCTAGGATATTATGAGCAGTTCTTC
CDR3aa: CASSVTLGYYEQFF

abundance: NA
d_gene: TRBD1
v_gene: TRBV19
j_gene: TRBJ2-7
CDR3nt: TGTGCCAGTAGTCTAGGGACAGGGGGCTCCTACGAGCAGTACTTC
CDR3aa: CASSLGTGGSYEQYF

abundance: NA
d_gene: TRBD2
v_gene: TRBV4-2
j_gene: TRBJ2-2
CDR3nt: TGTGCCAGCAGCCCAAGACTAGCGGAAGCCGGGGAGCTGTTTTTT
CDR3aa: CASSPRLAEAGELFF

abundance: medium-sized
d_gene: NA
v_gene: TRBV6-5
j_gene: TRBJ1-2
CDR3nt: TGTGCCAGCAGCAAACAGGGAGGGGGCTACACCTTC
CDR3aa: CASSKQGGGYTF

abundance: once
d_gene: TRBD1
v_gene: TRBV6-5
j_gene: TRBJ1-3
CDR3nt: TGTGCCAGCAGTTTTACAGGGGGTTCTGGAAACACCATATATTTT
CDR3aa: CASSFTGGSGNTIYF

abundance: NA
d_gene: NA
v_gene: TRBV20-1
j_gene: TRBJ2-5
CDR3nt: TGCAGTGCAACGAACCAAGAGACCCAGTACTTC
CDR3aa: CSATNQETQYF

abundance: NA
d_gene: NA
v_gene: TRBV5-1
j_gene: TRBJ2-3
CDR3nt: TGCGCCAGCAAGGAGGGATATAGCACAGATACGCAGTATTTT
CDR3aa: CASKEGYSTDTQYF

abundance: NA
d_gene: TRBD1
v_gene: TRBV27
j_gene: TRBJ2-7
CDR3nt: TGTGCCAGCAGGGACCCCAGGGGGCGTGACTCCGAGCAGTACTTC
CDR3aa: CASRDPRGRDSEQYF

abundance: NA
d_gene: TRBD2
v_gene: TRBV5-1
j_gene: TRBJ2-3
CDR3nt: TGCGCCAGCAGCTTGGTCGTTAGCGGGGGGGCCCCGGCGCAGTATTTT
CDR3aa: CASSLVVSGGAPAQYF

abundance: NA
d_gene: NA
v_gene: TRBV27
j_gene: TRBJ1-2
CDR3nt: TGTGCCAGCAGTTCCCTGGGACTACATAGCTATGGCTACACCTTC
CDR3aa: CASSSLGLHSYGYTF

abundance: NA
d_gene: NA
v_gene: TRBV6-5
j_gene: TRBJ1-1
CDR3nt: TGTGCCAGCACTTTGAACACTGAAGCTTTCTTT
CDR3aa: CASTLNTEAFF

abundance: NA
d_gene: NA
v_gene: TRBV19
j_gene: TRBJ2-2
CDR3nt: TGTGCCAGTAGTATAAACAGCCTGAACACCGGGGAGCTGTTTTTT
CDR3aa: CASSINSLNTGELFF

abundance: NA
d_gene: NA
v_gene: TRBV13
j_gene: TRBJ2-1
CDR3nt: TGTGCCAGCAGCTCCATGGGAGAGCAGTTCTTC
CDR3aa: CASSSMGEQFF

abundance: NA
d_gene: NA
v_gene: TRBV11-2
j_gene: TRBJ1-3
CDR3nt: TGTGCCAGCAGCTACGGGGGGGGACGGGATGGAAACACCATATATTTT
CDR3aa: CASSYGGGRDGNTIYF

abundance: NA
d_gene: NA
v_gene: TRBV21-1
j_gene: TRBJ1-1
CDR3nt: TGTGCCAGCAGCAGAGCCGGGACAAGCTCCCCCCAGAACACTGAAGCTTTCTTT
CDR3aa: CASSRAGTSSPQNTEAFF

abundance: NA
d_gene: TRBD1
v_gene: TRBV24-1
j_gene: TRBJ2-1
CDR3nt: TGTGCCACCAGTGATAATGGACAGGATTACAATGAGCAGTTCTTC
CDR3aa: CATSDNGQDYNEQFF

abundance: NA
d_gene: TRBD1
v_gene: TRBV11-1
j_gene: TRBJ2-7
CDR3nt: TGTGCCAGCAGCCTCCCTCGAGGACAGGGCCACTACGAGCAGTACTTC
CDR3aa: CASSLPRGQGHYEQYF

abundance: NA
d_gene: NA
v_gene: TRBV3-1/TRBV3-2
j_gene: TRBJ2-7
CDR3nt: TGTGCCAGCAGCCAAGATGCCGGGTTTGACGAGCAGTACTTC
CDR3aa: CASSQDAGFDEQYF